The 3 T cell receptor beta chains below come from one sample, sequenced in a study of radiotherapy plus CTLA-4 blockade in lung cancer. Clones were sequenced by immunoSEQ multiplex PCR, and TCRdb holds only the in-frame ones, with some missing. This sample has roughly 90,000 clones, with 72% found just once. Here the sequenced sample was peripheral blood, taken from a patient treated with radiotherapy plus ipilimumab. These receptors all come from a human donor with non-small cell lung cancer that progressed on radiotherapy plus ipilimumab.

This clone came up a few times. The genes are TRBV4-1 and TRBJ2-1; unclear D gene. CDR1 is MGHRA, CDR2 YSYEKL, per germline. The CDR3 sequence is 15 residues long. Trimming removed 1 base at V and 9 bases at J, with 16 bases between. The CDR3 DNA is TGCGCCAGCAGCCAAGTACAAGGGATTGACGGTGAGCAGTTCTTC. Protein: CASSQVQGIDGEQFF.

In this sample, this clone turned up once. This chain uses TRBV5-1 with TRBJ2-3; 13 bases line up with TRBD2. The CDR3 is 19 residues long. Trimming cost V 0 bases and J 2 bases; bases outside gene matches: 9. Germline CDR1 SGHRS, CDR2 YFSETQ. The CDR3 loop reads CASSLGLAGGAPSTDTQYF. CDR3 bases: TGCGCCAGCAGCTTGGGACTAGCGGGGGGAGCCCCTTCCACAGATACGCAGTATTTT.

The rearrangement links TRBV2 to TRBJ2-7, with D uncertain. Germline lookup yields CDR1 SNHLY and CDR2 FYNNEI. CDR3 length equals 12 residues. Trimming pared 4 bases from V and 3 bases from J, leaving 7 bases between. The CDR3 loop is CASSGGLYEQYF. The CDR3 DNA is TGTGCCAGCAGTGGAGGTCTCTACGAGCAGTACTTC.